A selection of T cell receptor beta chains follows, all from one sample in a study of blood T cell repertoires in COVID-19. The assay was immunoSEQ multiplex PCR, and TCRdb's table has in-frame clones only and misses some. The sample holds some 460,000 clones, about nine tenths seen once. The material sequenced was PBMCs or T cells enriched from blood (not recorded which). The receptors originated from a woman aged 18-35 years who had recovered from COVID-19. Each CDR3 is given with its conserved first and last residue. D genes are given only for firm matches. Size tells how often a clone was seen (once, few, many) or the class of an expanded clone, and some rows leave it out.

.	TRBV7-8	.	TRBJ2-7	CASSPRELSSYEQYF	TGTGCCAGCTCCCCGCGGGAATTGTCGTCCTACGAGCAGTACTTC
.	TRBV12-2	.	TRBJ2-7	CASRLSRVATLYEQYF	TGTGCAAGTCGCTTATCGCGGGTCGCAACTTTGTACGAGCAGTACTTC
.	TRBV3-1/TRBV3-2	.	TRBJ1-1	CASSQDGGGDTEAFF	TGTGCCAGCAGCCAAGACGGGGGAGGGGACACTGAAGCTTTCTTT
.	TRBV18	few	TRBJ1-5	CASSPTGDNQPQHF	TGTGCCAGCTCACCTACGGGGGACAATCAGCCCCAGCATTTT
.	TRBV6-5	.	TRBJ1-1	CASSREGEAFF	TGTGCCAGCAGCCGAGAGGGAGAAGCTTTCTTT
TRBD1	TRBV7-2	.	TRBJ2-7	CASSLSRGQAEQYF	TGTGCCAGCAGCTTATCGAGGGGGCAGGCCGAGCAGTACTTC
TRBD2	TRBV3-1/TRBV3-2	once	TRBJ2-5	CASSQLAGGQVTETQYF	TGTGCCAGCAGCCAACTAGCGGGGGGGCAGGTGACCGAGACCCAGTACTTC
.	TRBV4-1	.	TRBJ2-2	CASSQEIAANTGELFF	TGCGCCAGCAGCCAAGAAATTGCAGCGAACACCGGGGAGCTGTTTTTT
.	TRBV3-1/TRBV3-2	.	TRBJ1-1	CASSQDWSGGRTEAFF	TGTGCCAGCAGCCAAGATTGGTCGGGGGGAAGGACTGAAGCTTTCTTT
.	TRBV10-1	.	TRBJ2-3	CASSGLSTTDTQYF	TGCGCCAGCAGTGGACTATCCACCACAGATACGCAGTATTTT
.	TRBV15	.	TRBJ2-7	CATSRGSGVGDEQYF	TGTGCCACCAGCAGAGGGTCAGGGGTCGGGGACGAGCAGTACTTC
.	TRBV13	.	TRBJ1-2	CASSLGDSYSFNYGYTF	TGTGCCAGCAGCTTAGGAGATTCCTACTCCTTTAACTATGGCTACACCTTC
TRBD1	TRBV10-2	once	TRBJ1-2	CASTAGQGANGYTF	TGCGCCAGCACAGCCGGACAGGGGGCCAATGGCTACACCTTC
.	TRBV7-9	.	TRBJ1-3	CASSLGLSGNTIYF	TGTGCCAGCAGCTTAGGGCTCTCTGGAAACACCATATATTTT
.	TRBV19	.	TRBJ1-2	CASSTEGRGNYGYTF	TGTGCCAGTAGTACCGAGGGGCGGGGTAACTATGGCTACACCTTC
TRBD2	TRBV28	.	TRBJ2-3	CASSSRRWRSGGASGDTQYF	TGTGCCAGCAGCTCCCGGCGATGGCGAAGCGGGGGGGCATCCGGAGATACGCAGTATTTT